A single T cell receptor (beta chain) is shown here with its context. The data were taken from a study of technical replicates of blood from four donors. V dropped 6 bases and J dropped 1; count of bases not matched to a gene: 3. CDR3 length: 14 amino acids. The V gene's germline CDR1 is SGHRS and CDR2 YFSETQ. Measured with immunoSEQ multiplex PCR; TCRdb has only the in-frame clones, and not every one. The table lists 60,000 to 90,000 clones, roughly 97% of them singletons. The material sequenced was T cells isolated from PBMCs. The TCR sequence derives from a human donor in good health. This chain joins TRBV5-1 and TRBJ2-3; 9 bases align to TRBD1. CDR3 DNA sequence: TGCGCCAGCACCGGGACAGGGCGCACAGATACGCAGTATTTT. Its protein is CASTGTGRTDTQYF.